The 6 T cell receptor beta chains below were found in one sample sequenced in a study of shared clonotypes between healthy human individuals. CD45RO-negative, CCR7-selected cells formed the naive CD8 fraction, which excluded terminally differentiated effector memory CD45RA+ cells. Sequencing was performed with immunoSEQ multiplex PCR; in TCRdb, only in-frame clones are kept and a portion is missing. The sample shows some 740,000 clones, 80% to 95% of them seen only once. What was sequenced was naive CD8+ T cells sorted from blood. These receptors all come from a man aged 30-40 years in good health.

The genes are TRBV20-1 and TRBJ2-7; D gene ambiguous. The germline CDR1 and CDR2 sequences are DFQATT and SNEGSKA (reference sequence). This CDR3 region has 11 residues. Trimming removed 5 bases at V and 2 bases at J, with 7 bases between. CDR3 in amino acids: CSAPDTYEQYF. In DNA, the CDR3 is TGCAGTGCTCCGGATACCTACGAGCAGTACTTC.

This chain joins TRBV11-3 and TRBJ2-2; D is ambiguous. In germline, CDR1 is SGHNT, CDR2 YENEEA. Trimming stripped 5 bases from V and 1 base from J, with 11 bases between. This CDR3 is 15 amino acids long. This CDR3 is CASSPFSGNTGELFF. The CDR3 region has the DNA TGTGCCAGCAGCCCCTTTTCGGGGAACACCGGGGAGCTGTTTTTT.

CDR3 sequence: CASSSGQGASQYF. The CDR3 DNA is TGTGCCAGCAGTTCGGGACAGGGAGCTTCGCAGTACTTC. This chain connects TRBV6-5 to TRBJ2-7; 9 bases fit TRBD1. J was trimmed by 9 bases and V by 4 bases; bases with no gene match: 7. This CDR3 is built from 13 residues. From germline, CDR1 is MNHEY and CDR2 SVGAGI.

The chain combines TRBV7-9 with TRBJ1-4; no clear D. Germline CDR1 reads SEHNR; CDR2 reads FQNEAQ (reference sequence). Trimming shortened V by 5 bases and J by 8 bases, and 18 bases separated the two germline ends. The CDR3 runs to 15 residues. The DNA for the CDR3 is TGTGCCAGCAGCCCTAGACACCCTGAGAGAGAAAAACTGTTTTTT. It translates to CASSPRHPEREKLFF.

V and J are TRBV11-2 and TRBJ1-2; D is unclear. In germline, CDR1 is SGHAT, CDR2 FQNNGV. Trimming took 4 bases from V and 1 from J, leaving 16 bases between them. The CDR3 is 16 amino acids. The CDR3 DNA reads as TGTGCCAGCAGCTCGGGTGTGGGGTTTTTTAACTATGGCTACACCTTC. Protein product: CASSSGVGFFNYGYTF.

This clone was seen a few times. The chain is built from TRBV28 and TRBJ2-7; 7 bases fit TRBD1. CDR1 is MDHEN, CDR2 SYDVKM, per germline. The CDR3 runs to 13 residues. With 8 bases clipped from V and 3 bases from J, the junction kept 7 bases outside the gene matches. Written as DNA, the CDR3 is TGTGCCAGCGCTACAGGGACAGACTACGAGCAGTACTTC. Translating it yields CASATGTDYEQYF.